This T cell receptor beta chain emerged from a study of blood T cell repertoires in COVID-19. From germline, CDR1 is SNHLY and CDR2 FYNNEI. The CDR3 runs to 13 residues. Trimming removed 8 bases from V and 2 bases from J, with 11 bases in between. Assay: immunoSEQ multiplex PCR; the TCRdb copy retains only in-frame clones and omits some. The sample has approximately 70,000 clones, 90% seen once. The receptor's source is a young woman with acute or convalescent COVID-19. Sequencing was done on a sample of peripheral blood. The V call is TRBV2, the J call TRBJ2-3, with D unclear. CDR3 loop: CASLPENTDTQYF. CDR3 nucleotide sequence: TGTGCCAGCCTACCTGAAAACACAGATACGCAGTATTTT.